The TCR beta chain described here comes from a study of cytomegalovirus exposure and HLA in healthy donors. Concerning this clone itself: Its matching antigen is unknown.

Produced via immunoSEQ multiplex PCR; TCRdb's table is partial and in-frame only. Of 35,000 to 55,000 clones listed, roughly 93% are singletons. This CDR3 spans 17 amino acids. V lost 0 bases and J 1 base, leaving 13 bases between the germline ends. Germline loops: CDR1 SGDLS, CDR2 YYNGEE. Points from the study as a whole: Most observed TCR sequences were rare, whereas some public TCRs were detected in many donors.

This receptor was identified in a woman in her late teens or twenties in good health and CMV-seronegative. The rearrangement joins TRBV9 to TRBJ2-2, with D perhaps TRBD1 (7 bases). Sequenced input: PBMCs. The CDR3 DNA follows: TGTGCCAGCAGCGTAGCTTCAGGGGGACTGAACACCGGGGAGCTGTTTTTT. Protein: CASSVASGGLNTGELFF.